This T cell receptor (beta chain) appears in the sequencing data of a study of OX40 agonist ivuxolimab in advanced cancers. Across the whole study: Every 2 weeks, patients got intravenous ivuxolimab at one of six dose levels (0.01-10 mg/kg). Each dose-escalation patient presented with hepatocellular carcinoma, melanoma, renal cell or head and neck cancer. Two patients with cutaneous melanoma and one with hepatocellular carcinoma, three in total, showed partial responses.

General study findings and limits: The average count of expanded clones was higher among CD8+ T cells than among CD4+.

The table came from immunoSEQ multiplex PCR; TCRdb's copy has only in-frame clones and leaves some out. The sample shows tens of thousands of clones, 85% to 95% of them seen only once. V lost 5 bases and J lost 3; bases outside the gene matches: 7. Per the germline V gene, CDR1 is SGHVS and CDR2 is FNYEAQ. The CDR3 runs 15 residues. Concerning this clone itself: Its antigen is undetermined.

This clonotype was obtained from an adult with an advanced solid tumor such as melanoma, head and neck, liver or kidney cancer. Sample: CD4+ or CD8+ T cells sorted from blood, taken in a trial of the OX40 agonist ivuxolimab. The genes are TRBV7-6 and TRBJ2-7, with 10 bases that match TRBD1. The CDR3 reads CASSLWTGGFYEQYF. CDR3 nucleotide sequence: TGTGCCAGCAGCCTATGGACAGGGGGATTCTACGAGCAGTACTTC.